The 24 T cell receptor beta chains below all came from one sample that was sequenced in a study of tumor and adjacent non-tumor tissue in lung cancer. Three rounds of nested PCR, following a modified ARM-PCR protocol, produced the TCRbeta library. In TCRdb, the multiplex PCR reads were re-called with MiXCR into one record per CDR3 protein. Here the sample spans tens of thousands of distinct CDR3 sequences, about two thirds being singletons. RNA was extracted from bulk tissue without any cell sorting. More than 3 cm separated this lung sample from the edge of the tumor. Specimen: distant non-tumor lung tissue. The receptors come from a woman in her seventies with non-small cell lung cancer.

This clonotype was seen only once. At one end the junction does not follow the germline gene, possibly because of a read error. The chain uses TRBV10-2 and TRBJ2-5, with no clear D. The germline V gene encodes CDR1 WSHSY and CDR2 SAAADI. There are 14 residues in the CDR3. This chain's CDR3 is CAVSAGAAQETQYF. In DNA, the CDR3 is TGTGCCGTGAGTGCAGGTGCGGCCCAAGAGACCCAGTACTTC.

This clonotype has just one count. J is TRBJ1-5 and V is TRBV6-1; D gene uncertain. Trimming stripped 7 bases from V and 11 bases from J, with 18 bases between. Germline V CDR1 and CDR2: MNHNS, SASEGT. The CDR3 runs to 13 residues. In DNA form, the CDR3 reads TGTGCCAGCAACCTGAACGGAAGACGGTCCCAGCATTTT. Translating it yields CASNLNGRRSQHF.

To note about this clonotype: A junction boundary mismatches the germline segment, possibly from a read error. V usage is TRBV6-1 and J usage is TRBJ2-1; 7 nucleotides align to TRBD2. Germline values: CDR1 MNHNS, CDR2 SASEGT. The CDR3 is made up of 18 amino acids. CDR3 sequence: CASRSRLVGGPSYDEQFF. The CDR3 DNA reads TGTGCCAGCAGATCAAGACTAGTGGGAGGGCCATCCTACGATGAGCAGTTCTTC.

This clonotype was recorded once. It may be a read error: a sequence one base away is much more abundant. The rearrangement links TRBV20-1 to TRBJ2-7, with a tentative D call TRBD1 (5 bases). Germline values: CDR1 DFQATT, CDR2 SNEGSKA (reference sequence). CDR3 length equals 14 residues. Trimming shortened V by 5 bases and J by 10 bases, and 24 bases separated the two germline ends. In DNA form, the CDR3 reads TGCAGTGCTGACCAAGGGGTGGCAGCAGCCGATCAGTACTTC. Translating it yields CSADQGVAAADQYF.

This clonotype has only a few counts. A single base separates this from a much larger clone, so it may be a read error. The chain joins TRBV10-1 to TRBJ1-2, with TRBD1 matching over 7 bases. J lost 3 bases, V lost 2 bases, and 0 bases had no gene match. CDR1 WNHNN and CDR2 SYGVQD come from the germline V gene (reference sequence). This CDR3 comprises 13 residues. The CDR3 DNA follows: TGCGCCAGCAGTGAGGGGACAGACTATGGCTACACCTTC. Protein sequence: CASSEGTDYGYTF.

In the case of this clonotype: Germline is not matched at one junction end, which may reflect a read error. V usage is TRBV28 and J usage is TRBJ1-4; the match to TRBD1 covers 7 bases. The CDR3 totals 18 residues. Per germline, CDR1 MDHEN and CDR2 SYDVKM. CDR3 sequence (DNA): TGTGTCAGCAGCCCCAATCCGGGACAGATCGCAACTAATGAAAAATTGTTTTTT. Amino acids: CVSSPNPGQIATNEKLFF.

This clonotype was recorded once. At one end the junction does not follow the germline gene, possibly because of a read error. The chain has TRBV29-1 and TRBJ2-7, with D possibly matching TRBD2 (6 bases). This CDR3 comprises 14 residues. Germline V gene sequence: CDR1 SQVTM, CDR2 ANQGSEA. CDR3 in DNA: TGCAGCGTTGAAGTTGGGGGGAGCTCCTACGAGAAGTACTTC. Translated: CSVEVGGSSYEKYF.

This clonotype has a handful of counts. The chain carries TRBV20-1 and TRBJ2-3, with TRBD2 as a possible D gene (6 bases). The CDR3 totals 13 residues. Germline CDR1 DFQATT, CDR2 SNEGSKA (reference sequence). Trimming removed 6 bases at V and 0 bases at J, with 10 bases between. This CDR3 reads CSAQRVSTDTQYF. The CDR3 DNA reads as TGCAGTGCCCAGCGGGTCAGCACAGATACGCAGTATTTT.

Of note for this clonotype: With a much larger clone just one base away, this may be a read error. The V gene is TRBV2, the J gene TRBJ2-2; D might be TRBD1 (6 bases). V gave up 8 bases and J gave up 3 bases, with 13 bases separating them. CDR3 size: 14 residues. Germline loops: CDR1 SNHLY, CDR2 FYNNEI. In DNA, the CDR3 is TGTGCCAGCGGTCTACAGGGATACACCGGGGAGCTGTTTTTT. Translation gives CASGLQGYTGELFF.

With respect to this clonotype: A much larger clone lies one base from this, so it may be a read error. This chain uses TRBV5-1 with TRBJ2-3; D gene ambiguous. Trimming stripped 5 bases from V and 1 base from J, with 11 bases between. The CDR3 has 14 residues. Germline CDR1 reads SGHRS; CDR2 reads YFSETQ. The CDR3 sequence is CASSPQSGTDTQYF. The CDR3, as DNA: TGCGCCAGCAGTCCTCAGTCGGGCACAGATACGCAGTATTTT.

Of note for this clonotype: At one of its ends the junction is not consistent with the germline gene, which may arise from a read error. The genes are TRBV11-2 and TRBJ2-3; tentative D call: TRBD2 (6 bases). The CDR3 length is 14 residues. Germline lookup yields CDR1 SGHAT and CDR2 FQNNGV. The CDR3: CASSRGSVTDTLYF. CDR3 nucleotide sequence: TGTGCCAGCAGTCGGGGGTCTGTCACAGATACGCTGTATTTT.

Regarding this clonotype: A single base separates this from a much larger clone, so it may be a read error. The chain has TRBV20-1 and TRBJ2-7; 11 bases agree with TRBD1. Per germline, CDR1 DFQATT and CDR2 SNEGSKA (reference sequence). J lost 4 bases, V lost 1 base, and 9 bases had no gene match. The CDR3 runs to 16 residues. The CDR3 spells CSARVKGQGDSYEQYF. The CDR3 DNA follows: TGCAGTGCTAGAGTTAAGGGACAGGGGGATTCTTACGAGCAGTACTTC.

As to this clonotype: The conserved closing phenylalanine or tryptophan is absent in this CDR3, likely reflecting a read error. The DNA is left out, because the CDR3 cannot be placed on it with certainty; the CDR3 is given as TCRdb lists it. This chain connects TRBV5-1 to TRBJ1-2. Counting both end residues, the CDR3 totals 14 amino acids. Per germline, CDR1 SGHRS and CDR2 YFSETQ. CDR3: CASMLSLGSYGYTY.

A word on this clonotype: One junction end disagrees with the germline gene, perhaps due to a read error. The rearrangement joins TRBV10-3 to TRBJ2-1, with D perhaps assigned TRBD1 or TRBD2 (6 bases each). Germline lookup yields CDR1 ENHRY and CDR2 SYGVKD. This CDR3 contains 21 residues. In nucleotides, the CDR3 is TGTGTCATCAGTGACCCAGACAACAGGGACCACCTAGCGCGGTCCTATAATGAGCAGTTCTTC. Residues: CVISDPDNRDHLARSYNEQFF.

This clonotype was counted once. Sequence at one end of the junction differs from germline and may be a read error. J is TRBJ1-4 and V is TRBV29-1; possibly TRBD1 for D (5 bases). The germline gives CDR1 SQVTM, CDR2 ANQGSEA. The CDR3 contains 18 residues. Here the CDR3 reads CSVRGGSGSGPYNEKLLF. DNA of the CDR3: TGCAGCGTCCGGGGAGGGTCAGGGAGTGGTCCTTATAATGAAAAACTGCTTTTT.

This clonotype was observed a single time. A junction end diverges from the germline sequence, so it may reflect a read error. This chain uses TRBV6-5 with TRBJ2-3; 10 bases fit TRBD2. The CDR3 length is 20 residues. Germline lookup yields CDR1 MNHEY and CDR2 SVGAGI. The CDR3 nucleotides read TGTCCCAGCAAAAAAACGGGACTAGCGAGAGGTCGGGGGATCACAGATACGCAGTATTTT. Translated, it gives CPSKKTGLARGRGITDTQYF.

As concerns this clonotype: Because it lacks the conserved phenylalanine or tryptophan at the end, this CDR3 is likely a read error. V is TRBV11-3 and J is TRBJ1-1, with D tentatively TRBD1 (5 bases). Germline CDR1 and CDR2: SGHNT and YENEEA. The V and J ends lost 0 bases and 10 bases respectively, with 15 bases between them. CDR3 length: 14 amino acids. The CDR3 DNA follows: TGTGCCAGCAGCTTAGAATGTGGGGGGTCTGGAGCTTTCTTA. This encodes CASSLECGGSGAFL.

This clonotype was detected many times. The chain is built from TRBV11-2 and TRBJ2-3, with D unclear. Germline V lookup: CDR1 SGHAT, CDR2 FQNNGV. With 1 base removed from V and 11 bases from J, the gap between germline ends came to 19 bases. This CDR3 contains 15 residues. The CDR3 bases are TGTGCCAGCAGCTTAGTGGTGGATCCGCGGAGTAGGCAGTATTTT. This translates into CASSLVVDPRSRQYF. The complete variable domain, with remaining parts taken from reference TRBV11-2 and TRBJ2-3, reads EAGVAQSPRYKIIEKRQSVAFWCNPISGHATLYWYQQILGQGPKLLIQFQNNGVVDDSQLPKDRFSAERLKGVDSTLKIQPAKLEDSAVYLCASSLVVDPRSRQYFGPGTRLTVL.

The chain has TRBV7-9 and TRBJ2-7; 8 bases agree with TRBD2. CDR1 and CDR2 (germline): SEHNR, FQNEAQ (reference sequence). The J segment lost 7 bases and the V segment lost 2 bases, leaving 13 bases of the junction unmatched. This CDR3 is built from 16 residues. The CDR3 region has the DNA TGTGCCAGCAGCTTAACCAGAGCGGGAGTTAGAGTGGAGCAGTACTTC. Translated, it gives CASSLTRAGVRVEQYF.

Notes on this clonotype: This CDR3 is missing its conserved last phenylalanine or tryptophan, likely due to a read error. The rearrangement uses TRBV29-1 and TRBJ2-2; 11 nucleotides line up with TRBD2. Germline V gives CDR1 SQVTM, CDR2 ANQGSEA. The CDR3 is 16 residues long. The DNA of the CDR3 is TGTAGCGTTGAAGATCCTAGCGGGAGGTCCGGCGGGGAGCTGTTTATT. It translates to CSVEDPSGRSGGELFI.

The sample holds one count of this clonotype. One end of the junction is discordant with germline, which a read error may explain. This chain links TRBV4-1 with TRBJ2-1, with a tentative D call TRBD2 (5 bases). CDR1 and CDR2 (germline): MGHRA, YSYEKL. This CDR3 contains 13 residues. This CDR3 is CASSSGLYNGQFF. In DNA, the CDR3 is TGCGCCAGCAGCTCCGGACTCTACAATGGGCAGTTCTTC.

This clonotype has ten or more counts. V usage is TRBV7-2 and J usage is TRBJ1-5; D gene uncertain. Germline V CDR1 and CDR2: SGHTA, FQGNSA. The V end was cut by 5 bases, the J end by 3 bases, with 20 bases between. The CDR3 covers 17 residues. The chain's CDR3 is CASSRSYGELTNQPQHF. The CDR3 bases are TGTGCCAGCAGCAGAAGCTATGGGGAGTTGACCAATCAGCCCCAGCATTTT.

For this clonotype: A much larger clone differs from this one at a single base, so this may be a read error. The chain has TRBV6-2 or TRBV6-3 and TRBJ1-1; D possibly corresponds to TRBD1 (5 bases). V was pared by 5 bases and J by 4 bases, with 14 bases between. The CDR3 sequence is 14 residues long. Germline V gene lookup returns CDR1 MNHEY and CDR2 SVGEGT. The chain's CDR3 is CASSPPGRSTEAFF. In DNA, the CDR3 is TGTGCCAGCAGTCCCCCAGGGAGATCCACTGAAGCTTTCTTT.

To note about this clonotype: One end of the junction does not line up with germline, which may come from a read error. This chain joins TRBV12-3 or TRBV12-4 and TRBJ1-1; D is perhaps TRBD1 (5 bases). CDR3 length equals 14 residues. The CDR3 reads CASNPGSGVAEAFF. The CDR3 DNA reads TGTGCCAGCAATCCAGGGAGCGGGGTGGCTGAAGCCTTCTTT.